The following is a T cell receptor (beta chain) sequence with its context. The target antigen is unknown. This specimen includes other DNA sequences encoding the same CDR3. Healthy people donating bone marrow made up the donors. This CDR3 is 12 amino acids long. V was shortened by 0 bases and J by 5 bases, with 5 bases between the two germline ends. The V gene's germline CDR1 is SGDLS and CDR2 YYNGEE. This entry is derived from a study of cytomegalovirus exposure and HLA in healthy donors. PCR involved 60 Vbeta and 13 Jbeta primers. This table comes from immunoSEQ multiplex PCR, and its TCRdb copy is limited to in-frame clones, with some not included. This sample has 150,000 or so clones, with roughly 80% found just once. Study-wide results and caveats: A few V segments could not be told apart, such as TRBV6-2 and TRBV6-3, and were left out. In an earlier analysis, about 87% or about 30%: the productive usage of most TCR beta V segments.

This TCR came from a man aged 30 to 45 in good health and CMV-seronegative. The V gene is TRBV9, the J gene TRBJ2-5; D is unresolved. Sequencing was carried out using PBMCs. CDR3 DNA: TGTGCCAGCAGCGTAGCTGAGGAGACCCAGTACTTC. Its translation is CASSVAEETQYF.